The entry that follows covers one T cell receptor beta chain sequence. The data stem from a study of control samples from healthy donors and cancer patients. Method: immunoSEQ multiplex PCR; TCRdb's copy keeps in-frame clones and lacks some. The repertoire includes 150,000 to 200,000 clones, around 91% of them detected once, and over 1.1% sits in the top ten. Germline CDR1 and CDR2: LGHNA and YSLEER. The V and J ends lost 0 bases and 4 bases respectively, with 4 bases between them. There are 13 residues in the CDR3. The chain joins TRBV4-3 to TRBJ2-4, with D unresolved. This receptor was obtained from a woman in her forties or fifties in good health. Sequenced sample: blood. The DNA of the CDR3 is TGCGCCAGCAGCCAAGAGTTAAAAAACATTCAGTACTTC. This encodes CASSQELKNIQYF.